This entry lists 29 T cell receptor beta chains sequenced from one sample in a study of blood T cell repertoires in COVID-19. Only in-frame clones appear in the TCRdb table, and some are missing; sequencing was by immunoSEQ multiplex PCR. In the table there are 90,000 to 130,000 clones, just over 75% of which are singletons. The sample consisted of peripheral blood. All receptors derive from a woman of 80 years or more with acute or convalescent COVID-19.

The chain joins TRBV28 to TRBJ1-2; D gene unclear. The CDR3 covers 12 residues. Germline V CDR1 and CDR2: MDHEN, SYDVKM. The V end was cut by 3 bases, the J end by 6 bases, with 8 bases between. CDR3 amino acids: CASSFGEHGYTF. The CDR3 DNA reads TGTGCCAGCAGTTTTGGTGAGCATGGCTACACCTTC.

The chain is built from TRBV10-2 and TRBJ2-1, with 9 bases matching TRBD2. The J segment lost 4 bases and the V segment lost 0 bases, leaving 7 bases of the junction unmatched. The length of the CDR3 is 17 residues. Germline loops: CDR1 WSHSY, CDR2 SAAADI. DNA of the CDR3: TGCGCCAGCAGTGAGTCGGTGATTAGCGGGGGATACAATGAGCAGTTCTTC. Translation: CASSESVISGGYNEQFF.

CDR3 amino acids: CAIRRSIPGLAHPEQYF. The CDR3 DNA follows: TGTGCCATCAGGAGAAGCATTCCGGGACTAGCGCACCCGGAGCAGTACTTC. V usage is TRBV10-3 and J usage is TRBJ2-7; 10 bases fit TRBD2. CDR1 and CDR2 (germline): ENHRY, SYGVKD. With V trimmed by 6 bases and J by 7 bases, 18 bases remained unmatched. The length of the CDR3 is 17 residues.

CDR3 in amino acids: CASSEQGLNQPQHF. The DNA of the CDR3 is TGTGCCAGCAGTGAACAGGGGTTAAATCAGCCCCAGCATTTT. The V call is TRBV6-1, the J call TRBJ1-5; D is possibly TRBD1 (6 bases). V lost 2 bases and J 4 bases, leaving 9 bases between the germline ends. The CDR3 is 14 residues long. Germline V gives CDR1 MNHNS, CDR2 SASEGT.

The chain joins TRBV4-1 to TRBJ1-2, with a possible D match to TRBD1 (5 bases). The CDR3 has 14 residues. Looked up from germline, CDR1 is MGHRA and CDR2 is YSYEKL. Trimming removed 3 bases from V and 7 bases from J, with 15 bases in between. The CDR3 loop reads CASSQASGGGGYTF. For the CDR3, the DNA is TGCGCCAGCAGCCAGGCCTCGGGGGGTGGTGGCTACACCTTC.

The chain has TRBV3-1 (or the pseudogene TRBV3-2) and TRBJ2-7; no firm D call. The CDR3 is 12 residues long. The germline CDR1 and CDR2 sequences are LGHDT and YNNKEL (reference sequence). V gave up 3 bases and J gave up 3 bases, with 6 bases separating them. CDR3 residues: CASSHTNYEQYF. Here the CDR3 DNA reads TGTGCCAGCAGCCACACTAACTACGAGCAGTACTTC.

CDR3 nucleotide sequence: TGTGCCAGCAGCACGGACACAAATCAGCCCCAGCATTTT. This encodes CASSTDTNQPQHF. The rearrangement links TRBV6-5 to TRBJ1-5; TRBD1 is a possible D gene (5 bases). V shed 6 bases and J shed 4 bases, with 10 bases lying between them. Germline CDR1 MNHEY, CDR2 SVGAGI. The CDR3 is 13 amino acids.

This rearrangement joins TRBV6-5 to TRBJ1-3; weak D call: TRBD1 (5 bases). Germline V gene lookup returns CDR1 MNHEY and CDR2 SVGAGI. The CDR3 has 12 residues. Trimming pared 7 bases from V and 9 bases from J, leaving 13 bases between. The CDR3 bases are TGTGCCAGCACCGACTGGGGGGGCACCATATATTTT. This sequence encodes CASTDWGGTIYF.

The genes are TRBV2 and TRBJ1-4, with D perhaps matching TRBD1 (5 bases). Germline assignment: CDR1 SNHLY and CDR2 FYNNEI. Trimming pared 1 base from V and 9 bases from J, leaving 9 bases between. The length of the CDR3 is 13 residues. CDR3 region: CASSEVQGKKLFF. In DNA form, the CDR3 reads TGTGCCAGCAGTGAAGTCCAGGGCAAAAAACTGTTTTTT.

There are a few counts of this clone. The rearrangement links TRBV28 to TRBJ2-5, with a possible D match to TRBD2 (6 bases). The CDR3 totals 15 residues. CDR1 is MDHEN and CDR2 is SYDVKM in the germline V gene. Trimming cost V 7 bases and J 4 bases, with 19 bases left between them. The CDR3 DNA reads TGTGCCAGCAACGGCCAGGAGAGGGGAGGAGAGACCCAGTACTTC. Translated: CASNGQERGGETQYF.

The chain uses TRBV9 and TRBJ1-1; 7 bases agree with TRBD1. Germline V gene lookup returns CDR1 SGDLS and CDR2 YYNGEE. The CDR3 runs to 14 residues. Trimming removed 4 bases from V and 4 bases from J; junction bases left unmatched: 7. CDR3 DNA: TGTGCCAGCAGCACCCAGGGGGTGGGCACTGAAGCTTTCTTT. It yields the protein CASSTQGVGTEAFF.

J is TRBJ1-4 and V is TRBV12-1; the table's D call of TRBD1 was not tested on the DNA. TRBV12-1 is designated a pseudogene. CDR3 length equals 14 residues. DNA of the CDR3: TGTGCCAGCAGCTTTGAACAGGGTTATGAAAAACTGTTTTTT. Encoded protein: CASSFEQGYEKLFF.

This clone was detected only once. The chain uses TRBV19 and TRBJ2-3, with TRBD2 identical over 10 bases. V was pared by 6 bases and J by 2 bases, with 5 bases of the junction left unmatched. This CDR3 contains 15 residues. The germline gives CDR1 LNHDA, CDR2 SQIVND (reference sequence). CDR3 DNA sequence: TGTGCCAGTAGCGGACTAGCGGAGACCACAGATACGCAGTATTTT. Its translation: CASSGLAETTDTQYF.

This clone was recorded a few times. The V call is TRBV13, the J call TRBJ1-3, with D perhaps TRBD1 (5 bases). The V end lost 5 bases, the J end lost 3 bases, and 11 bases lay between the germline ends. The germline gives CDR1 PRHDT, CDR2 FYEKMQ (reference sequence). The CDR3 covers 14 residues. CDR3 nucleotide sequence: TGTGCCAGCAGCCTCCGGGGGGGTGGAAACACCATATATTTT. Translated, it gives CASSLRGGGNTIYF.

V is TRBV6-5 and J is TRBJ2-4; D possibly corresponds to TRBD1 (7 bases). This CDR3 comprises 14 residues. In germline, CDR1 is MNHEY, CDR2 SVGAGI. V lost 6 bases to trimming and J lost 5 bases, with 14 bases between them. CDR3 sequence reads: CASRRGTAENIQYF. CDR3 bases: TGTGCCAGCAGACGCGGGACAGCGGAAAACATTCAGTACTTC.

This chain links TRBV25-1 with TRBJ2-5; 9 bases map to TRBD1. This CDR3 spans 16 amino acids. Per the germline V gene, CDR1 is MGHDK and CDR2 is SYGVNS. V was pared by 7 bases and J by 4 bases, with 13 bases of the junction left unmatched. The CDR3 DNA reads TGTGCCAGCACCCCCGGACAGGGGATTTTGGGAGAGACCCAGTACTTC. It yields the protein CASTPGQGILGETQYF.

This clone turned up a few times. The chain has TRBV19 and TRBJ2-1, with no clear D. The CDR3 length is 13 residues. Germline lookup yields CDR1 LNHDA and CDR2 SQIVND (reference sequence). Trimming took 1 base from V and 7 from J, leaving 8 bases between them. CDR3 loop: CASSIGSTNEQFF. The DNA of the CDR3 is TGTGCCAGTAGTATAGGGAGCACAAATGAGCAGTTCTTC.

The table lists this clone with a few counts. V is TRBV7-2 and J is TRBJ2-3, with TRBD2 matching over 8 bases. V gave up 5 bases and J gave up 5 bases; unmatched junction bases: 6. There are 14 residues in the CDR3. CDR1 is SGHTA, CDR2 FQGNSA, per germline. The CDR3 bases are TGTGCCAGCAGCGGATCAACTAGCGGAGATACGCAGTATTTT. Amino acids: CASSGSTSGDTQYF.

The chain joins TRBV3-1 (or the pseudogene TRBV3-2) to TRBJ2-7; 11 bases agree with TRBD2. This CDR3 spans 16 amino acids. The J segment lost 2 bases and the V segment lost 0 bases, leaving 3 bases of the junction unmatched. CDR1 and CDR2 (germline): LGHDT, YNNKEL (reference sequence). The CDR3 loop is CASSQDPGLAAYEQYF. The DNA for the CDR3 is TGTGCCAGCAGCCAAGATCCGGGACTAGCGGCCTACGAGCAGTACTTC.

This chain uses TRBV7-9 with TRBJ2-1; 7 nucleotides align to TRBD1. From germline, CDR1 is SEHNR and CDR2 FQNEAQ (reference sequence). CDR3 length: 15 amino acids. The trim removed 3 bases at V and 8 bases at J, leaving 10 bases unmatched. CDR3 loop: CASSFPGQSLDEQFF. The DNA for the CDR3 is TGTGCCAGCAGCTTCCCGGGACAGTCATTGGATGAGCAGTTCTTC.

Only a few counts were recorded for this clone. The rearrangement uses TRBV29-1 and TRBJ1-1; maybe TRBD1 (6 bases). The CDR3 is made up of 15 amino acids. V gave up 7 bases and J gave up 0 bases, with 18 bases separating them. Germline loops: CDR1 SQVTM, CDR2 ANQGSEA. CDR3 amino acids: CSALPQGGVNTEAFF. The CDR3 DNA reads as TGCAGCGCACTCCCTCAAGGGGGTGTGAACACTGAAGCTTTCTTT. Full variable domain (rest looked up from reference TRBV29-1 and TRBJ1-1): SAVISQKPSRDICQRGTSLTIQCQVDSQVTMMFWYRQQPGQSLTLIATANQGSEATYESGFVIDKFPISRPNLTFSTLTVSNMSPEDSSIYLCSALPQGGVNTEAFFGQGTRLTVV.

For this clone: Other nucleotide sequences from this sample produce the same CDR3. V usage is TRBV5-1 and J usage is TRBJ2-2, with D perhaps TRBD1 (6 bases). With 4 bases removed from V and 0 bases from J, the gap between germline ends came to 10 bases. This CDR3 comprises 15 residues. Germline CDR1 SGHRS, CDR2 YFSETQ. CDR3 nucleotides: TGCGCCAGCAGCCGGGACAACGCGAACACCGGGGAGCTGTTTTTT. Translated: CASSRDNANTGELFF.

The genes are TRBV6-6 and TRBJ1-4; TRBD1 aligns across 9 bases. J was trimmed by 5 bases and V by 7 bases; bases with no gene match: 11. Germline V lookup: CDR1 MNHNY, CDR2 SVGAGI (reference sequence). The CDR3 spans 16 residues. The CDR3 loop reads CASITPPGTGNEKLFF. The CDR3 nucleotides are TGTGCCAGCATTACACCACCCGGGACAGGGAATGAAAAACTGTTTTTT.

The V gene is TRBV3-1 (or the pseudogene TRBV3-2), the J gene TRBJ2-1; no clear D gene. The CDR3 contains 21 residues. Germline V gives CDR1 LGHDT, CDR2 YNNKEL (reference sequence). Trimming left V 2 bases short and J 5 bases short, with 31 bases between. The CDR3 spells CASSQYLVSSDTAARHNEQFF. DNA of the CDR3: TGTGCCAGCAGCCAATACTTAGTCTCCTCCGACACCGCCGCGCGCCACAATGAGCAGTTCTTC.

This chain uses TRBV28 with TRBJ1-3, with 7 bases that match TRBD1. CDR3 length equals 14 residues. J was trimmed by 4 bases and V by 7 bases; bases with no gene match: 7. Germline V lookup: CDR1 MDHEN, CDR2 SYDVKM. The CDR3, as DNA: TGTGCCAGCAACCGTCCGGGACAGGGAAACACCATATATTTT. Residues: CASNRPGQGNTIYF.

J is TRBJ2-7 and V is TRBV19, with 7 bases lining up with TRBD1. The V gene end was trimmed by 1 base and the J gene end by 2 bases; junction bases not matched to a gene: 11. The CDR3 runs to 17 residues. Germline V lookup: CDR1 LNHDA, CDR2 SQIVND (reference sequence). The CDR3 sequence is CASSIAKGTAFAYEQYF. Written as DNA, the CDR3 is TGTGCCAGTAGTATAGCTAAGGGGACAGCCTTCGCCTACGAGCAGTACTTC.

The CDR3 region is CAWSPGQVLYEQYF. The DNA of the CDR3 is TGTGCCTGGAGTCCGGGACAGGTCCTCTACGAGCAGTACTTC. The genes are TRBV30 and TRBJ2-7; 8 nucleotides align to TRBD1. Germline V gives CDR1 GTSNPN, CDR2 SVGIG (reference sequence). Trimming took 2 bases from V and 3 from J; bases not matched to a gene: 6. CDR3 length equals 14 residues.

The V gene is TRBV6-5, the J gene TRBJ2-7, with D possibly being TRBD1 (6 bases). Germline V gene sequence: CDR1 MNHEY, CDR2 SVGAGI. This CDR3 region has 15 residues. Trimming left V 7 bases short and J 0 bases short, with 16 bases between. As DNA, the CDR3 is TGTGCCAGCACCCTACAGGGAGTCGGCTCCTACGAGCAGTACTTC. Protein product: CASTLQGVGSYEQYF.

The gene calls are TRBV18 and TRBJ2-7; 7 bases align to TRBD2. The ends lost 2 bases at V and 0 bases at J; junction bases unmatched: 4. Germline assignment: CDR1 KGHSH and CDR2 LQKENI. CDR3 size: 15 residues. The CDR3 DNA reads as TGTGCCAGCTCACCAAGCGGGGCCCCCTCCTACGAGCAGTACTTC. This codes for CASSPSGAPSYEQYF. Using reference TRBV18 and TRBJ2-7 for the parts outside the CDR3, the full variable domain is NAGVMQNPRHLVRRRGQEARLRCSPMKGHSHVYWYRQLPEEGLKFMVYLQKENIIDESGMPKERFSAEFPKEGPSILRIQQVVRGDSAAYFCASSPSGAPSYEQYFGPGTRLTVT.